What follows are 2 T cell receptor beta chains derived from one specimen sequenced in a study of OX40 agonist ivuxolimab in advanced cancers. TCRdb's copy holds only in-frame clones and misses some; the assay was immunoSEQ multiplex PCR. The profile shows approximately 31,000 clones, around 87% of them singletons. The sample here was CD4+ or CD8+ T cells sorted from blood, taken in a trial of the OX40 agonist ivuxolimab. The receptors originated from an adult with an advanced solid tumor such as melanoma, head and neck, liver or kidney cancer.

The gene calls are TRBV5-1 and TRBJ2-3; D is unresolved. This CDR3 comprises 16 residues. V gave up 3 bases and J gave up 0 bases, with 14 bases separating them. Germline CDR1 reads SGHRS; CDR2 reads YFSETQ. This CDR3 reads CASSSQMILSTDTQYF. CDR3 coding DNA: TGCGCCAGCAGCTCTCAGATGATCCTAAGCACAGATACGCAGTATTTT.

The V call is TRBV10-1, the J call TRBJ2-2, with 9 bases that match TRBD2. This CDR3 spans 15 amino acids. V was clipped by 6 bases and J by 4 bases; unmatched bases: 6. The germline V gene has CDR1 WNHNN and CDR2 SYGVQD (reference sequence). For the CDR3, the DNA is TGCGCCAGCAGCTTAGCGGGAGAGGGCACCGGGGAGCTGTTTTTT. Amino acid sequence: CASSLAGEGTGELFF.